A single sample is the source of the 14 T cell receptor beta chains below, sequenced in a study of blood T cell repertoires in COVID-19. Generated by immunoSEQ multiplex PCR, the TCRdb table keeps only in-frame clones and is missing some. The profile covers tens of thousands of clones, with around 80% appearing a single time and more than 1% taken by the ten largest. Material: peripheral blood. These receptors originate from a woman aged 80 or over with acute or convalescent COVID-19.

The chain links TRBV6-5 to TRBJ2-7, with 9 positions matching TRBD1. The CDR3 loop spans 15 amino acids. V trimming: 6 bases; J trimming: 1 base; junction bases outside the gene matches: 7. Germline V gives CDR1 MNHEY, CDR2 SVGAGI. The CDR3 spells CASRSTGGASYEQYF. For the CDR3, the DNA is TGTGCCAGCAGATCTACAGGGGGCGCATCCTACGAGCAGTACTTC.

The chain is built from TRBV6-5 and TRBJ1-5, with D possibly matching TRBD1 (5 bases). V was shortened by 6 bases and J by 2 bases, with 11 bases between the two germline ends. The CDR3 is 14 amino acids. Germline V gene data show CDR1 as MNHEY and CDR2 as SVGAGI. The DNA for the CDR3 is TGTGCCAGCAGAGGGGCTGGGGGCAATCAGCCCCAGCATTTT. Translated: CASRGAGGNQPQHF.

V is TRBV7-2 and J is TRBJ1-4, with D hard to call. V was trimmed by 5 bases and J by 13 bases, leaving 20 bases between them. There are 14 residues in the CDR3. The germline CDR1 and CDR2 sequences are SGHTA and FQGNSA. The CDR3 coding sequence is TGTGCCAGCAGCGTATATGCGGGCGGCAAAAGACTGTTTTTT. The encoded protein is CASSVYAGGKRLFF.

The chain couples TRBV24-1 to TRBJ1-4; TRBD1 might be the D (5 bases). This CDR3 contains 19 residues. CDR1 is KGHDR, CDR2 SFDVKD, per germline. Trimming removed 4 bases from V and 5 bases from J, with 25 bases in between. Written as DNA, the CDR3 is TGTGCCACCAGTGACCGACTTTTTAGACAGACAACATCGAATGAAAAACTGTTTTTT. Encoded protein: CATSDRLFRQTTSNEKLFF.

The rearrangement links TRBV3-1 (or the pseudogene TRBV3-2) to TRBJ1-2, with D unresolved. Trimming removed 1 base at V and 7 bases at J, with 10 bases between. CDR3 length: 13 residues. The germline V gene has CDR1 LGHDT and CDR2 YNNKEL (reference sequence). The CDR3 here is CASSQGPGRGYTF. As DNA, the CDR3 is TGTGCCAGCAGCCAAGGGCCAGGTCGTGGCTACACCTTC.

This chain connects TRBV19 to TRBJ1-5, with 8 nucleotides matching TRBD1. Trimming cost V 4 bases and J 4 bases; bases outside gene matches: 6. The CDR3 runs to 15 residues. Looked up from germline, CDR1 is LNHDA and CDR2 is SQIVND (reference sequence). CDR3 coding DNA: TGTGCCAGTAGTACCACCGGGACAGGAAATCAGCCCCAGCATTTT. It codes for CASSTTGTGNQPQHF. Variable domain in full (rest from reference TRBV19 and TRBJ1-5): DGGITQSPKYLFRKEGQNVTLSCEQNLNHDAMYWYRQDPGQGLRLIYYSQIVNDFQKGDIAEGYSVSREKKESFPLTVTSAQKNPTAFYLCASSTTGTGNQPQHFGDGTRLSIL.

This clone was counted a single time. The chain uses TRBV2 and TRBJ2-3, with 9 bases lining up with TRBD2. Germline CDR1 SNHLY, CDR2 FYNNEI. The J segment lost 0 bases and the V segment lost 6 bases, leaving 4 bases of the junction unmatched. This CDR3 spans 15 amino acids. The CDR3 nucleotides read TGTGCCAGCAGGAGGACTAGCGAGAGCACAGATACGCAGTATTTT. Its protein product is CASRRTSESTDTQYF.

The V and J genes are TRBV7-6 and TRBJ2-3; 10 bases agree with TRBD1. The CDR3 is 17 amino acids. V gave up 1 base and J gave up 3 bases; unmatched junction bases: 7. Germline CDR1 is SGHVS and CDR2 is FNYEAQ. For the CDR3, the DNA is TGTGCCAGCAGCTTAGGACAGGGGGCAGTGGTGACAGATACGCAGTATTTT. It is translated as CASSLGQGAVVTDTQYF.

V gene TRBV3-1 (or the pseudogene TRBV3-2) combines with J gene TRBJ2-7; TRBD2 agrees at 8 bases. Germline V gene lookup returns CDR1 LGHDT and CDR2 YNNKEL (reference sequence). The CDR3 length is 14 residues. V lost 5 bases to trimming and J lost 5 bases; unmatched junction nucleotides: 8. In DNA, the CDR3 is TGTGCCAGCAGCTCCGGGACTAGGGCTCACGAGCAGTACTTC. Its translation: CASSSGTRAHEQYF.

A few counts support this clone. The genes are TRBV18 and TRBJ1-5; TRBD1 aligns across 7 bases. The CDR3 consists of 15 residues. Germline CDR1 reads KGHSH; CDR2 reads LQKENI. V was pared by 4 bases and J by 7 bases, with 10 bases of the junction left unmatched. CDR3 in amino acids: CASSQNQGGGQPQHF. The CDR3 DNA is TGTGCCAGCTCACAGAATCAGGGGGGCGGACAGCCCCAGCATTTT.

The chain is built from TRBV4-1 and TRBJ1-6; D is ambiguous. The CDR3 has 14 amino acids. CDR1 MGHRA and CDR2 YSYEKL come from the germline V gene. The V end was cut by 1 base, the J end by 9 bases, with 10 bases between. In DNA, the CDR3 is TGCGCCAGCAGCCAAGTCTATCGGGGTTCACCCCTCCACTTT. This translates into CASSQVYRGSPLHF.

The rearrangement joins TRBV7-2 to TRBJ2-7; D may be TRBD2 (5 bases). Germline loops: CDR1 SGHTA, CDR2 FQGNSA. The CDR3 is 15 residues long. Trimming cost V 2 bases and J 5 bases, with 16 bases left between them. The CDR3 DNA is TGTGCCAGCAGCTTACAACCGGGGAGATTCGACGAGCAGTACTTC. The encoded protein is CASSLQPGRFDEQYF.

In its sample, this clone was seen once. The chain has TRBV15 and TRBJ1-1; 11 bases align to TRBD1. The CDR3 totals 14 residues. J gave up 5 bases and V 5 bases, and 4 bases lay outside the gene matches. Germline assignment: CDR1 LNHNV and CDR2 YYDKDF (reference sequence). CDR3 in amino acids: CATSEGQGVTEAFF. The CDR3 nucleotides read TGTGCCACCAGCGAGGGACAGGGGGTTACTGAAGCTTTCTTT.

V usage is TRBV27 and J usage is TRBJ1-1, with D uncertain. The V and J ends lost 7 bases and 4 bases respectively, with 16 bases between them. This CDR3 has 14 amino acids. CDR1 MNHEY and CDR2 SMNVEV come from the germline V gene (reference sequence). Here the CDR3 DNA reads TGTGCCAGCAAAGAGACGGGTCGGGTCACTGAAGCTTTCTTT. Its translation is CASKETGRVTEAFF.